The entry below describes one T cell receptor (beta chain). Its antigen is still unknown. The data are from a study of CD8 T cells in Susac syndrome. Germline V gene data show CDR1 as MNHEY and CDR2 as SMNVEV (reference sequence). J gave up 11 bases and V 5 bases, and 6 bases lay outside the gene matches. CDR3 size: 15 residues. The T cells that were sequenced for TCR beta were CD8+ and CD4+ cells from blood. Patients with stable or active relapsing-remitting disease, all of them treatment-naive, made up the multiple sclerosis controls. RNA totalling about 0.45 to 1 ug underwent reverse transcription with random hexamers. Multiplex PCR with immunoSEQ amplified the TCR beta CDR3 across 54 Vbeta and 13 Jbeta. One entry per CDR3 protein, called by TCRdb with MiXCR from the immunoSEQ multiplex PCR reads. Of some 65,000 distinct CDR3 sequences in the sample, just under 95% are singletons; the top ten hold around 0.61%.

General study findings and limits: The study's TCR sequencing and HLA analysis covered a relatively small number of individuals, and the study acknowledged this.

This TCR was recovered from a human donor with multiple sclerosis. The V and J genes are TRBV27 and TRBJ2-1; TRBD2 agrees at 16 bases. Sequenced material: CD8+ T cells from PBMCs. CDR3 coding DNA: TGTGCCAGCAGTCCGGGACTAGCGGGAGGGCAGCAGCAGTTCTTC. Translating it yields CASSPGLAGGQQQFF.